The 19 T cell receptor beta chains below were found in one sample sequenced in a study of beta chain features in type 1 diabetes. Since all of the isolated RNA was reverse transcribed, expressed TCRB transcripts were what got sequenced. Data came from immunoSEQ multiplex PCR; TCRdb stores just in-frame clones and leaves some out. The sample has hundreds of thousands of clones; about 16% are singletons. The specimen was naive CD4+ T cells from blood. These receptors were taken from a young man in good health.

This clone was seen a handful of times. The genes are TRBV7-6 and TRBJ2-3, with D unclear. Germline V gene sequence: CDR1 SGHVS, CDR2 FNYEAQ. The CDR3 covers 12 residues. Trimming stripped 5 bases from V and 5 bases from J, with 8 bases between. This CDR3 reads CASSRWRDTQYF. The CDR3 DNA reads TGTGCCAGCAGCCGCTGGAGAGATACGCAGTATTTT.

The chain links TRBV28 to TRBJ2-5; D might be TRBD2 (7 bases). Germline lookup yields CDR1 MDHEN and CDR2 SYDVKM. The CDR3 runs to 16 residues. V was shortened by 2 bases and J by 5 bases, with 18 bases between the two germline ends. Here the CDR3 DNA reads TGTGCCAGCAGTTTAAGGGGGGGGACATTTGGCGAGACCCAGTACTTC. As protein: CASSLRGGTFGETQYF.

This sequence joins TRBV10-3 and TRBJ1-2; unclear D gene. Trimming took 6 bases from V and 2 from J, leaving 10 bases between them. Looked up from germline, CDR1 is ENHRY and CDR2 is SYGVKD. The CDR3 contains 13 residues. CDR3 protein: CAISSASNYGYTF. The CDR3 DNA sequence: TGTGCCATCAGCTCGGCTTCAAACTATGGCTACACCTTC.

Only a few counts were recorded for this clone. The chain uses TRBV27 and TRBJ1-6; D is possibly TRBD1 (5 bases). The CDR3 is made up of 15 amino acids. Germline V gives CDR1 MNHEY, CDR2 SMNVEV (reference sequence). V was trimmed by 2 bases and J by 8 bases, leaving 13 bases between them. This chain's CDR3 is CASSLRGMRDSPLHF. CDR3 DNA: TGTGCCAGCAGTTTACGGGGGATGAGAGATTCACCCCTCCACTTT.

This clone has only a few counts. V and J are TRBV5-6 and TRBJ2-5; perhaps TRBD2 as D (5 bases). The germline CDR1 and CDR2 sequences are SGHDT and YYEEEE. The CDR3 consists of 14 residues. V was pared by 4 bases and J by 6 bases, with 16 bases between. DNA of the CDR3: TGTGCCAGCAGCCTACTAGTCCTAAGCCAGACCCAGTACTTC. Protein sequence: CASSLLVLSQTQYF.

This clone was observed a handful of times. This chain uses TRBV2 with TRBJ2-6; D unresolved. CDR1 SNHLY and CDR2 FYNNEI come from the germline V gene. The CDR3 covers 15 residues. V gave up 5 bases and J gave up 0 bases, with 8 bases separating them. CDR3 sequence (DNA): TGTGCCAGCAGTATGCTGGTCTCTGGGGCCAACGTCCTGACTTTC. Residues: CASSMLVSGANVLTF.

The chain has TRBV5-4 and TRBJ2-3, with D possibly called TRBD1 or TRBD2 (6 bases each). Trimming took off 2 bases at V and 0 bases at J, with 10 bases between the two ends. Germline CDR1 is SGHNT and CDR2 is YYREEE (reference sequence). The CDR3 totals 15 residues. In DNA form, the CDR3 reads TGTGCCAGCAGCTTAGGGGGGACTAGCACAGATACGCAGTATTTT. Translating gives CASSLGGTSTDTQYF.

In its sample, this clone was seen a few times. CDR3 coding DNA: TGCGCCAGCAGCCAAGTAGGGGCACTGGGCACTGAAGCTTTCTTT. Encoded protein: CASSQVGALGTEAFF. The rearrangement links TRBV4-3 to TRBJ1-1, with D possibly matching TRBD1 (5 bases). V was shortened by 1 base and J by 4 bases, with 13 bases between the two germline ends. This CDR3 is built from 15 residues. Germline CDR1 and CDR2: LGHNA and YSLEER.

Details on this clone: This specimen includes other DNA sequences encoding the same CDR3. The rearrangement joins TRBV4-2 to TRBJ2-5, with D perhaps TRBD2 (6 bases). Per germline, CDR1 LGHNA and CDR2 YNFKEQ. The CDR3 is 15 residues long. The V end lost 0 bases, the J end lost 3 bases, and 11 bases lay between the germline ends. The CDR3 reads CASSQDGAGKETQYF. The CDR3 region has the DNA TGTGCCAGCAGCCAAGATGGCGCGGGGAAAGAGACCCAGTACTTC.

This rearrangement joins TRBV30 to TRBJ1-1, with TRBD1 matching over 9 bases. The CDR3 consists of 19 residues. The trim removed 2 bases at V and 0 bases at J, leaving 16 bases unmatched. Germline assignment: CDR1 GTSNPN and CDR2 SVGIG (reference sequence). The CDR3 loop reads CAWSYEGQGMKLVNTEAFF. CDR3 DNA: TGTGCCTGGAGTTATGAGGGACAGGGTATGAAATTGGTGAACACTGAAGCTTTCTTT. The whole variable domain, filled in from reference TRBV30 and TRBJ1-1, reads SQTIHQWPATLVQPVGSPLSLECTVEGTSNPNLYWYRQAAGRGLQLLFYSVGIGQISSEVPQNLSASRPQDRQFILSSKKLLLSDSGFYLCAWSYEGQGMKLVNTEAFFGQGTRLTVV.

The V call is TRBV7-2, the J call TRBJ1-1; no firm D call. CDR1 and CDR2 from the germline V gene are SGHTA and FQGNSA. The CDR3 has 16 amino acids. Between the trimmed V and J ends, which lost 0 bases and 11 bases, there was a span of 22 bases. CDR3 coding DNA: TGTGCCAGCAGCTTAGCCACGGGTCCCCTTGTCTCCTTGGCTTTCTTT. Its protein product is CASSLATGPLVSLAFF.

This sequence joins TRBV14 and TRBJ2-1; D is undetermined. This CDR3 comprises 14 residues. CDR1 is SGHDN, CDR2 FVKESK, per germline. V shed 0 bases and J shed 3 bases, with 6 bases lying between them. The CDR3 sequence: CASSQDRFYNEQFF. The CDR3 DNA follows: TGTGCCAGCAGCCAAGACAGGTTCTACAATGAGCAGTTCTTC.

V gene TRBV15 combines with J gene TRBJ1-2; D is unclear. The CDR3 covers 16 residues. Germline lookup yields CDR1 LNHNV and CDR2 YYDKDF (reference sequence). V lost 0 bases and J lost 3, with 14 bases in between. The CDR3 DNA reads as TGTGCCACCAGCAGAGAGGGGTGGGGATTTGACTATGGCTACACCTTC. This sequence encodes CATSREGWGFDYGYTF. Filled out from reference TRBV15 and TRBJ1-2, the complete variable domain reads DAMVIQNPRYQVTQFGKPVTLSCSQTLNHNVMYWYQQKSSQAPKLLFHYYDKDFNNEADTPDNFQSRRPNTSFCFLDIRSPGLGDTAMYLCATSREGWGFDYGYTFGSGTRLTVV.

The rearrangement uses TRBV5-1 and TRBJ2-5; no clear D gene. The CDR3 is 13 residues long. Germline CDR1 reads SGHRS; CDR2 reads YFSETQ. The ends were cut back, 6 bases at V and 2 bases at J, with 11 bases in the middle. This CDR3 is CASTLIGQETQYF. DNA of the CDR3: TGCGCCAGCACCCTGATTGGGCAAGAGACCCAGTACTTC.

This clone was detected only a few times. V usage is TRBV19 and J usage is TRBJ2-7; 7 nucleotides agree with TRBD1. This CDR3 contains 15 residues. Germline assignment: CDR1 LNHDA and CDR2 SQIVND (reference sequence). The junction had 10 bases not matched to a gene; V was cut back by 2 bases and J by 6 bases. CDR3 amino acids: CASSIRMSAGGEQYF. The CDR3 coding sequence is TGTGCCAGTAGTATAAGGATGTCGGCAGGGGGCGAGCAGTACTTC.

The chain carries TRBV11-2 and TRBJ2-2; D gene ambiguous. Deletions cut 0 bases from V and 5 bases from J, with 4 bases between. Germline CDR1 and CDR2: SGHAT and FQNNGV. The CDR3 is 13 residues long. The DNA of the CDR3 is TGTGCCAGCAGCTTAGACAGAACCGGGGAGCTGTTTTTT. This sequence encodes CASSLDRTGELFF.

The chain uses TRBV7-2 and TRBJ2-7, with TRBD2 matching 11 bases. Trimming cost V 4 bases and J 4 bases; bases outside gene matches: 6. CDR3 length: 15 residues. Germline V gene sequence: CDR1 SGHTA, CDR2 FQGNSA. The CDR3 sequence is CASSYPGLAVYEQYF. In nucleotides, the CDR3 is TGTGCCAGCAGCTACCCGGGACTAGCGGTTTACGAGCAGTACTTC.

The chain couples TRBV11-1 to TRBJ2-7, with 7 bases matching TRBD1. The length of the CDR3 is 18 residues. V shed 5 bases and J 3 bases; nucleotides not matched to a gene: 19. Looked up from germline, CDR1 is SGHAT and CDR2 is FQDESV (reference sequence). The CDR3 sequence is CASSPLNQNTGEVYEQYF. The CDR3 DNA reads TGTGCCAGCAGCCCTCTCAACCAGAATACAGGGGAAGTCTACGAGCAGTACTTC.

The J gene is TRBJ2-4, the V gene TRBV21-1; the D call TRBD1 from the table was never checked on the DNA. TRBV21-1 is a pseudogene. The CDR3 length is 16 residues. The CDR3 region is CASSPPGQLTKNIQYF. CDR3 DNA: TGTGCCAGCAGTCCCCCGGGACAGTTAACCAAAAACATTCAGTACTTC.